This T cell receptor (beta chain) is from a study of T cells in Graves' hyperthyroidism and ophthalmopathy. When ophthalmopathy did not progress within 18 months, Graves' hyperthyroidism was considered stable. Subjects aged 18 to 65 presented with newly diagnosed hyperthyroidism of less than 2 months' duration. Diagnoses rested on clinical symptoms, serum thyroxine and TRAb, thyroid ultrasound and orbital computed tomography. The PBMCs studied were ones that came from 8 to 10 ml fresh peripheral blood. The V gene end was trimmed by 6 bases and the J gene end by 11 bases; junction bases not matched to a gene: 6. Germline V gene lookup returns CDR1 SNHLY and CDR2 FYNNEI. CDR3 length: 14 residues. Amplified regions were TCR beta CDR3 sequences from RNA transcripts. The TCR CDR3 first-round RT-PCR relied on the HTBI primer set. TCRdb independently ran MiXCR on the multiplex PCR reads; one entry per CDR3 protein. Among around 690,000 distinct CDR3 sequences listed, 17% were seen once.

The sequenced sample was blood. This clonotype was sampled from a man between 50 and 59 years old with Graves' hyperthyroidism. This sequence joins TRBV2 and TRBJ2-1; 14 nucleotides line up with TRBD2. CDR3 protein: CASRKGLAGAKQFF. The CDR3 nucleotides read TGTGCCAGCAGGAAGGGACTAGCGGGAGCGAAGCAGTTCTTC. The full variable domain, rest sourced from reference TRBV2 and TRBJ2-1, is EPEVTQTPSHQVTQMGQEVILRCVPISNHLYFYWYRQILGQKVEFLVSFYNNEISEKSEIFDDQFSVERPDGSNFTLKIRSTKLEDSAMYFCASRKGLAGAKQFFGPGTRLTVL.